One and the same sample provided the 5 T cell receptor beta chains below, sequenced in a study of OX40 agonist ivuxolimab in advanced cancers. The table came from immunoSEQ multiplex PCR; TCRdb's copy has only in-frame clones and leaves some out. The data hold 35,000 to 40,000 clones, with 70% to 80% observed a single time. The sequencing here drew on CD4+ or CD8+ T cells sorted from blood, taken in a trial of the OX40 agonist ivuxolimab. The receptor set was obtained from an adult with an advanced solid tumor such as melanoma, head and neck, liver or kidney cancer.

The rearrangement links TRBV11-2 to TRBJ2-4; D is unresolved. Looked up from germline, CDR1 is SGHAT and CDR2 is FQNNGV. This CDR3 is built from 13 residues. Trimming removed 1 base from V and 15 bases from J, with 16 bases in between. The CDR3 reads CASSLATLGARYF. The DNA for the CDR3 is TGTGCCAGCAGCTTAGCGACCTTAGGCGCAAGGTACTTC. The complete variable domain, with remaining parts taken from reference TRBV11-2 and TRBJ2-4, reads EAGVAQSPRYKIIEKRQSVAFWCNPISGHATLYWYQQILGQGPKLLIQFQNNGVVDDSQLPKDRFSAERLKGVDSTLKIQPAKLEDSAVYLCASSLATLGARYFGAGTRLSVL.

V and J are TRBV6-1 and TRBJ2-3, with D perhaps given as TRBD1 or TRBD2 (5 bases each). This CDR3 is built from 13 residues. V lost 7 bases and J 1 base, leaving 9 bases between the germline ends. The germline CDR1 and CDR2 sequences are MNHNS and SASEGT. The DNA for the CDR3 is TGTGCCAGCAACCTGGGGGGCACAGATACGCAGTATTTT. Protein: CASNLGGTDTQYF.

This chain uses TRBV7-2 with TRBJ2-5; the match to TRBD1 covers 7 bases. J was trimmed by 2 bases and V by 4 bases; bases with no gene match: 4. Looked up from germline, CDR1 is SGHTA and CDR2 is FQGNSA. The CDR3 sequence is 14 residues long. The DNA of the CDR3 is TGTGCCAGCAGCTACGGACAGGCGCAAGAGACCCAGTACTTC. This gives the protein CASSYGQAQETQYF.

To note about this clone: The identical CDR3 is also encoded by other nucleotide sequences in the sample. The genes are TRBV6-1 and TRBJ1-1; the match to TRBD1 covers 10 bases. Per the germline V gene, CDR1 is MNHNS and CDR2 is SASEGT. V gave up 3 bases and J gave up 3 bases; unmatched junction bases: 1. The CDR3 is 14 residues long. The CDR3 reads CASSEDRGDTEAFF. DNA of the CDR3: TGTGCCAGCAGTGAGGACAGGGGGGACACTGAAGCTTTCTTT.

This clone has just a few counts. The gene calls are TRBV29-1 and TRBJ2-1; 9 bases are shared with TRBD1. J was trimmed by 7 bases and V by 7 bases; bases with no gene match: 5. Germline CDR1 and CDR2: SQVTM and ANQGSEA. CDR3 length: 12 residues. The CDR3 is CSGSGQGNEQFF. CDR3 coding DNA: TGCAGCGGATCGGGACAGGGTAATGAGCAGTTCTTC.